Shown below are 5 T cell receptor beta chains from a single sample sequenced in a study of vaccination effects on CD4 cells after COVID-19. Within the ViraFEST assay, antigen-specific CD4+ T cells underwent expansion with viral peptide pools prior to sequencing. Cultured cells yielded isolated CD4+ T cells after 10 days. Having tested negative for nucleocapsid antibodies, the vaccine recipients showed no prior SARS-CoV-2 infection. Which antigens these TCRs recognize remains unknown. Here immunoSEQ multiplex PCR was the method, and the copy in TCRdb shows in-frame clones only, minus some. The sample includes over 60,000 clones, 76% seen only once; the top ten take approximately 2.8%. This specimen consisted of CD4+ T cells from PBMCs cultured with HCoV-NL63 spike peptides, obtained before COVID-19 vaccination. These receptors came from a human donor who received a COVID-19 vaccine.

This clone was counted a single time. CDR3 sequence: CASSSDRRGTDTQYF. In DNA, the CDR3 is TGCGCCAGCAGCTCAGACAGGAGGGGCACAGATACGCAGTATTTT. The chain combines TRBV5-1 with TRBJ2-3; either TRBD1 or TRBD2 may fit D (6 bases each). This CDR3 is 15 amino acids long. The V end lost 3 bases, the J end lost 1 base, and 12 bases lay between the germline ends. The germline V gene has CDR1 SGHRS and CDR2 YFSETQ.

The chain is built from TRBV6-4 and TRBJ2-5; D remains unclear. Germline CDR1 is MRHNA and CDR2 is SNTAGT. The CDR3 has 13 residues. V lost 6 bases to trimming and J lost 4 bases, with 12 bases between them. CDR3 bases: TGTGCCAGCAGCGCCTTGGCCCGAGAGACCCAGTACTTC. It codes for CASSALARETQYF.

The V and J genes are TRBV5-1 and TRBJ1-1; TRBD1 agrees at 7 bases. The CDR3 is 16 amino acids. The trim removed 4 bases at V and 6 bases at J, leaving 15 bases unmatched. Germline CDR1 and CDR2: SGHRS and YFSETQ. As DNA, the CDR3 is TGCGCCAGCAGCCCCTCAAGACAGGGAGAGTACCCTGAAGCTTTCTTT. It translates to CASSPSRQGEYPEAFF.

V and J are TRBV7-2 and TRBJ2-7, with D hard to call. Germline CDR1 is SGHTA and CDR2 is FQGNSA. The CDR3 length is 13 residues. Trimming took 1 base from V and 5 from J, leaving 9 bases between them. DNA for the CDR3: TGTGCCAGCAGCTTAGTGTCTGGGGACGAGCAGTACGTC. Amino acid sequence: CASSLVSGDEQYV.

The gene calls are TRBV28 and TRBJ2-5, with TRBD2 as a possible D gene (5 bases). CDR1 and CDR2 (germline): MDHEN, SYDVKM. This CDR3 comprises 15 residues. V was trimmed by 5 bases and J by 2 bases, leaving 15 bases between them. The CDR3 DNA reads TGTGCCAGCAGTGGAGCGGAGGAAGAACAAGAGACCCAGTACTTC. It translates to CASSGAEEEQETQYF.